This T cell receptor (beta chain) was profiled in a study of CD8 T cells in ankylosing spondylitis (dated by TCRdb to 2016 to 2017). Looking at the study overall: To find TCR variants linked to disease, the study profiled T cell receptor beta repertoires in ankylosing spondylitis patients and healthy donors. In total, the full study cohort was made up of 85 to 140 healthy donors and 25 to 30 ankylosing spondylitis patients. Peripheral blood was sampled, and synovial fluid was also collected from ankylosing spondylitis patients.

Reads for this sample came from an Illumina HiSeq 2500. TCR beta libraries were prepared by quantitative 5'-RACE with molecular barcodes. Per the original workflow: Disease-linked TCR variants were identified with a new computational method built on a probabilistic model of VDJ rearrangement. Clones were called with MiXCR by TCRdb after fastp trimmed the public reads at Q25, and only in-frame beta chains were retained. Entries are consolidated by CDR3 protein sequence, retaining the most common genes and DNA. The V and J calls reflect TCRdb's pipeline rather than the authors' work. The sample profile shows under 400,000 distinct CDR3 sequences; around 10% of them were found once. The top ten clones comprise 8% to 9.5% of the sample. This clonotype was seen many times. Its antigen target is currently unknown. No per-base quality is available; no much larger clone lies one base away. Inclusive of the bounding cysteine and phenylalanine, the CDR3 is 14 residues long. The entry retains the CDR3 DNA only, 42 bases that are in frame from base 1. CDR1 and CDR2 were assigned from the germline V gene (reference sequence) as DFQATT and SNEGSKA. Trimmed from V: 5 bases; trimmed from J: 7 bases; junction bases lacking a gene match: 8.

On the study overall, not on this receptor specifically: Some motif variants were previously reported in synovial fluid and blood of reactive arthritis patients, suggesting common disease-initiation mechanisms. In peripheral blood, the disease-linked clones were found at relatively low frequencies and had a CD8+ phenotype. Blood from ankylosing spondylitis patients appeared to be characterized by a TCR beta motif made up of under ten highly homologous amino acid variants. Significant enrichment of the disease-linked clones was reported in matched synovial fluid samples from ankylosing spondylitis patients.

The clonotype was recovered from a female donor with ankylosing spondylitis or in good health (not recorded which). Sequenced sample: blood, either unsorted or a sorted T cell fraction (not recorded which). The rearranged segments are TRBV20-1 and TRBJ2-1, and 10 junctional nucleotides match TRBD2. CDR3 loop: CSAPALAGANEQFF. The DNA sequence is TGCAGTGCTCCCGCTCTAGCGGGAGCTAATGAGCAGTTCTTC.